A selection of T cell receptor beta chains follows, all from one sample in a study of blood T cell repertoires in COVID-19. Generated by immunoSEQ multiplex PCR, the TCRdb table keeps only in-frame clones and is missing some. The table lists more than 150,000 clones, approximately 80% of them singletons, with about 15% in the top ten. Specimen: peripheral blood. The receptors shown here come from a woman aged 80 or over with acute or convalescent COVID-19. The CDR3 runs from the conserved cysteine through the conserved F or W. The D gene is left open where the match is weak. Expanded clones are given a class, and other clones once, few, many or no size at all.

clone_size,j_call,d_call,v_call,cdr3_nt,cdr3_aa
NA,TRBJ1-1,NA,TRBV7-9,TGTGCCAGCAGCGACCTGGGCCTTGGGACTGAAGCTTTCTTT,CASSDLGLGTEAFF
few,TRBJ1-5,NA,TRBV4-1,TGCGCCAGCAGCCCTGGCGGCAGGGGAAATAGCAATCAGCCCCAGCATTTT,CASSPGGRGNSNQPQHF
few,TRBJ2-7,TRBD1,TRBV28,TGTGCCAGCAGTTATAAGGACAGGGGTTACGAGCAGTACTTC,CASSYKDRGYEQYF
NA,TRBJ1-6,NA,TRBV4-1,TGCGCCAGCAGCACCCCAGCTCGGAGTCGGTCACCCCTCCACTTT,CASSTPARSRSPLHF
NA,TRBJ1-6,NA,TRBV28,TGTGCCAGCAGTTTAGGGCGTCGCGGGTCCTATAATTCACCCCTCCACTTT,CASSLGRRGSYNSPLHF
few,TRBJ2-7,NA,TRBV7-9,TGTGCCAGCAGCTTAGCCCGGACAGCCTTGGACGAGCAGTACTTC,CASSLARTALDEQYF
NA,TRBJ1-5,NA,TRBV28,TGTGCCAGCAGCCGACTTAGGGGACAGCCCCAGCATTTT,CASSRLRGQPQHF
NA,TRBJ2-1,NA,TRBV14,TGTGCCAGCAGCCAAGTGGGGGGGCTAGCGGTCCCCTCCTACAATGAGCAGTTCTTC,CASSQVGGLAVPSYNEQFF
NA,TRBJ2-3,NA,TRBV28,TGTGCCAGCAGTTCCCCCTCCGACTTGGCGGATACGCAGTATTTT,CASSSPSDLADTQYF
NA,TRBJ1-6,NA,TRBV12-3/TRBV12-4,TGTGCCAGCAGTGGGCAGGGGAATTCACCCCTCCACTTT,CASSGQGNSPLHF